This T cell receptor beta chain was identified during a study of shared clonotypes between healthy human individuals. Ten or more counts support this clone. Its specificity is unknown. The ends were cut back, 2 bases at V and 4 bases at J, with 20 bases in the middle. Germline loops: CDR1 WSHSY, CDR2 SAAADI. The CDR3 extends over 17 amino acids. The assay used deep level. Assay used: immunoSEQ multiplex PCR; TCRdb lists only in-frame clones, some missing. The sample has 640,000 or so clones, about two thirds seen once. The study, taken as a whole, reports: Sample collection involved blood only; tissue repertoires are likely different. The study drew on few donors, limiting represented genetic and exposure-history diversity.

Everyone who donated was a Caucasian adult who lived in Nashville, Tennessee. Sequenced sample: memory CD4+ T cells sorted from blood. Subset here: CD45RA-negative fraction. This TCR came from a woman in her twenties or thirties in good health. The rearrangement links TRBV10-2 to TRBJ1-1, with D possibly being TRBD1 (6 bases). CDR3 in amino acids: CASSEHPWGLDSTEAFF. DNA for the CDR3: TGCGCCAGCAGTGAGCATCCCTGGGGGCTAGATAGCACTGAAGCTTTCTTT.